The next 5 T cell receptor beta chains were all read from a single sample in a study of T cells in localized non-small cell lung cancer. Here immunoSEQ multiplex PCR was the method, and the copy in TCRdb shows in-frame clones only, minus some. This table holds 25,000 to 30,000 clones, roughly 90% found once. The sequences come from peripheral blood, collected before any cancer treatment. The receptors were gathered from a female donor older than 55 with stage I lung adenocarcinoma.

The CDR3 bases are TGTGCCAGCAGCTTCCGGGACCAGCAGTTCTTC. Encoded protein: CASSFRDQQFF. The V gene is TRBV5-4, the J gene TRBJ2-1; D may be TRBD1 or TRBD2 (5 bases each). V was shortened by 2 bases and J by 11 bases, with 8 bases between the two germline ends. Germline CDR1 is SGHNT and CDR2 is YYREEE (reference sequence). The CDR3 sequence is 11 residues long.

V and J are TRBV4-2 and TRBJ2-7; 14 bases match TRBD2. Germline CDR1 is LGHNA and CDR2 is YNFKEQ. Trimming cost V 3 bases and J 2 bases; bases outside gene matches: 6. This CDR3 contains 17 residues. This CDR3 reads CASSQGLAGVGPYEQYF. CDR3 DNA: TGTGCCAGCAGCCAGGGACTAGCGGGAGTGGGGCCCTACGAGCAGTACTTC.

The chain is built from TRBV19 and TRBJ1-4; 10 bases line up with TRBD1. CDR1 LNHDA and CDR2 SQIVND come from the germline V gene (reference sequence). The ends lost 5 bases at V and 8 bases at J; junction bases unmatched: 5. This CDR3 region has 14 residues. CDR3 in DNA: TGTGCCAGTAGTCCCGGGACAGGGGACGAAAAACTGTTTTTT. As protein: CASSPGTGDEKLFF.

This chain links TRBV5-1 with TRBJ2-5, with D uncertain. Germline assignment: CDR1 SGHRS and CDR2 YFSETQ. With 3 bases removed from V and 4 bases from J, the gap between germline ends came to 16 bases. The length of the CDR3 is 15 residues. The CDR3 region has the DNA TGCGCCAGCAGCTCCCCTCAGCAGGAACCAGAGACCCAGTACTTC. Translating gives CASSSPQQEPETQYF.

The rearrangement links TRBV6-1 to TRBJ1-1; D is uncertain. Germline V CDR1 and CDR2: MNHNS, SASEGT. The germline V and J ends were trimmed by 7 bases and 3 bases, with 12 bases remaining between them. CDR3 length equals 13 residues. The CDR3 DNA reads as TGTGCCAGCAATCGGGAGAGGCACACTGAAGCTTTCTTT. Its protein is CASNRERHTEAFF.